This T cell receptor (beta chain) emerged from a study of blood T cell repertoires in COVID-19. Study context: There were acute and convalescent COVID-19 samples, and they came from the United States, Italy and Spain. The analysed material was cDNA or gDNA that came from T cells, B-cell-depleted T cells, or PBMCs.

In the source study's methods: Nucleated cell number was recorded as an estimate derived from reference gene primer amplification. Profiling relied on immunoSEQ multiplex PCR, and the TCRdb table lists in-frame clones only, not all of them. The DNA was the basis for D and trimming; V, J and clone size are from that table. The profile shows about 260,000 clones, around 83% of them singletons. The CDR3 extends over 13 amino acids. V lost 6 bases and J 1 base, leaving 8 bases between the germline ends. Per the germline V gene, CDR1 is MNHNY and CDR2 is SVGAGI (reference sequence). V usage is TRBV6-6 and J usage is TRBJ2-3, with D possibly matching TRBD2 (5 bases). This clonotype was sampled from a woman in her thirties or forties who had recovered from COVID-19. The material sequenced was peripheral blood. The CDR3, as DNA: TGTGCCAGCAGCATAGCGCGCACAGATACGCAGTATTTT. Translated: CASSIARTDTQYF.